One and the same sample provided the 21 T cell receptor beta chains below, sequenced in a study of blood T cell repertoires in COVID-19. Sequenced by immunoSEQ multiplex PCR; TCRdb stores in-frame clones only, minus some. The table shows some 200,000 clones, with approximately 87% occurring only once. Sequenced: peripheral blood. The receptors originated from a woman in her 70s with COVID-19, enrolled during active disease.

CDR3 region: CASSQVLAAYNEQFF. The CDR3 DNA follows: TGTGCCAGCAGCCAAGTTTTAGCAGCTTACAATGAGCAGTTCTTC. The gene calls are TRBV3-1 (or the pseudogene TRBV3-2) and TRBJ2-1; D ambiguous. Deletions cut 1 base from V and 4 bases from J, with 11 bases between. This CDR3 has 15 residues. Germline lookup yields CDR1 LGHDT and CDR2 YNNKEL (reference sequence).

V gene TRBV3-1 (or the pseudogene TRBV3-2) combines with J gene TRBJ1-6, with a weak D call TRBD1 (5 bases). V lost 4 bases and J lost 7, with 8 bases in between. The germline V gene has CDR1 LGHDT and CDR2 YNNKEL (reference sequence). The CDR3 sequence is 13 residues long. This CDR3 reads CASSPGVNSPLHF. For the CDR3, the DNA is TGTGCCAGCAGCCCGGGGGTAAATTCACCCCTCCACTTT.

The gene calls are TRBV18 and TRBJ1-2; weak D call: TRBD1 (5 bases). Trimming removed 0 bases at V and 3 bases at J, with 8 bases between. Germline V gene lookup returns CDR1 KGHSH and CDR2 LQKENI. The CDR3 is made up of 14 amino acids. The CDR3 region is CASSPPAQDYGYTF. The CDR3 DNA reads as TGTGCCAGCTCACCACCGGCACAGGACTATGGCTACACCTTC.

The CDR3 DNA reads as TGTGCCAGCCGGCTGGGAAGCGGGAGGGGCCCCAATGAGCAGTTCTTC. Amino acid sequence: CASRLGSGRGPNEQFF. This chain links TRBV19 with TRBJ2-1, with 10 bases that match TRBD2. CDR3 length: 16 residues. J gave up 6 bases and V 9 bases, and 14 bases lay outside the gene matches. The V gene's germline CDR1 is LNHDA and CDR2 SQIVND (reference sequence).

This clone was seen a single time. This rearrangement joins TRBV28 to TRBJ1-3; D gene uncertain. In germline, CDR1 is MDHEN, CDR2 SYDVKM. V was clipped by 10 bases and J by 4 bases, with 11 bases between them. CDR3 length equals 12 residues. Written as DNA, the CDR3 is TGTGCCACACGTGGAGTGGGAAACACCATATATTTT. Translated: CATRGVGNTIYF. The variable domain in full, completed from reference TRBV28 and TRBJ1-3, reads DVKVTQSSRYLVKRTGEKVFLECVQDMDHENMFWYRQDPGLGLRLIYFSYDVKMKEKGDIPEGYSVSREKKERFSLILESASTNQTSMYLCATRGVGNTIYFGEGSWLTVV.

The gene calls are TRBV19 and TRBJ2-4, with TRBD1 as a possible D gene (6 bases). Germline loops: CDR1 LNHDA, CDR2 SQIVND (reference sequence). V was cut by 0 bases and J by 7 bases, with 16 bases left in between. The CDR3 is made up of 16 amino acids. CDR3 residues: CASSIDAQGERNIQYF. CDR3 DNA sequence: TGTGCCAGTAGTATAGACGCACAGGGAGAACGGAACATTCAGTACTTC. The full variable domain, its missing parts supplied by reference TRBV19 and TRBJ2-4, is DGGITQSPKYLFRKEGQNVTLSCEQNLNHDAMYWYRQDPGQGLRLIYYSQIVNDFQKGDIAEGYSVSREKKESFPLTVTSAQKNPTAFYLCASSIDAQGERNIQYFGAGTRLSVL.

This chain joins TRBV4-1 and TRBJ1-5; TRBD1 might be the D (5 bases). CDR1 is MGHRA, CDR2 YSYEKL, per germline. Trimming stripped 4 bases from V and 13 bases from J, with 17 bases between. The CDR3 totals 13 residues. CDR3 sequence: CASSRGATVLQHF. The DNA for the CDR3 is TGCGCCAGCAGCCGCGGGGCGACAGTCTTGCAGCATTTT.

The chain uses TRBV7-8 and TRBJ2-3, with 9 bases that match TRBD2. The CDR3 is 17 amino acids. CDR1 is SGHVS and CDR2 is FQNEAQ in the germline V gene. V dropped 4 bases and J dropped 4; count of bases not matched to a gene: 12. This CDR3 is CASSSWGSGRLADTQYF. CDR3 in DNA: TGTGCCAGCAGCTCCTGGGGGAGCGGGAGGCTCGCAGATACGCAGTATTTT.

The V gene is TRBV27, the J gene TRBJ1-2; 8 bases are shared with TRBD1. This CDR3 is built from 15 residues. CDR1 is MNHEY, CDR2 SMNVEV, per germline (reference sequence). Losses at the gene ends were 2 bases for V and 5 bases for J; bases not matched to a gene: 7. DNA of the CDR3: TGTGCCAGCAGTTTAGGAAACAGGGGGGGTTATGGCTACACCTTC. Its translation: CASSLGNRGGYGYTF.

This chain connects TRBV4-1 to TRBJ2-5; 10 nucleotides line up with TRBD2. The CDR3 contains 16 residues. The junction had 7 bases not matched to a gene; V was cut back by 1 base and J by 5 bases. CDR1 is MGHRA, CDR2 YSYEKL, per germline. This CDR3 is CASSQVSSGSSETQYF. In DNA form, the CDR3 reads TGCGCCAGCAGCCAAGTGTCTAGCGGGAGTTCTGAGACCCAGTACTTC.

V and J are TRBV27 and TRBJ2-1; 9 bases align to TRBD2. Germline CDR1 MNHEY, CDR2 SMNVEV (reference sequence). This CDR3 has 14 amino acids. V trimming: 6 bases; J trimming: 4 bases; junction bases outside the gene matches: 4. The CDR3 DNA sequence: TGTGCCAGCAGATCTAGCGGGACTTACAATGAGCAGTTCTTC. It specifies CASRSSGTYNEQFF.

A single count supports this clone. CDR3 DNA sequence: TGTGCCAGCAGTTTAGGAGTGGGTGGCTACACCTTC. It yields the protein CASSLGVGGYTF. The rearrangement joins TRBV28 to TRBJ1-2; D unclear. The CDR3 loop spans 12 amino acids. CDR1 is MDHEN, CDR2 SYDVKM, per germline. The V and J ends lost 2 bases and 7 bases respectively, with 8 bases between them.

The CDR3 region is CASSPRGYEQYF. The DNA of the CDR3 is TGTGCCAGCAGCCCTCGCGGATACGAGCAGTACTTC. This rearrangement joins TRBV3-1 (or the pseudogene TRBV3-2) to TRBJ2-7; D uncertain. Germline V gene lookup returns CDR1 LGHDT and CDR2 YNNKEL (reference sequence). The V end lost 4 bases, the J end lost 4 bases, and 8 bases lay between the germline ends. This CDR3 comprises 12 residues.

This chain joins TRBV7-2 and TRBJ1-2; TRBD1 aligns across 7 bases. The CDR3 runs 14 residues. CDR1 and CDR2 (germline): SGHTA, FQGNSA. With V trimmed by 5 bases and J by 5 bases, 8 bases remained unmatched. The CDR3 protein is CASSTQTGIYGYTF. The CDR3 DNA is TGTGCCAGCAGCACCCAGACAGGGATTTATGGCTACACCTTC.

V is TRBV6-1 and J is TRBJ2-1; tentative D call: TRBD1 (5 bases). Germline V gene sequence: CDR1 MNHNS, CDR2 SASEGT. The CDR3 sequence is 13 residues long. V dropped 3 bases and J dropped 12 bases, with 15 bases sitting between them. For the CDR3, the DNA is TGTGCCAGCAGTGATGGTGGACAATCGGGGCAGTTCTTC. Encoded protein: CASSDGGQSGQFF.

This clone was detected only once. This sequence joins TRBV3-1 (or the pseudogene TRBV3-2) and TRBJ1-2; D is uncertain. Trimming took off 2 bases at V and 7 bases at J, with 11 bases between the two ends. The CDR3 is 13 amino acids. The germline V gene has CDR1 LGHDT and CDR2 YNNKEL (reference sequence). CDR3 residues: CASSQSEGVGYTF. The CDR3 DNA follows: TGTGCCAGCAGCCAAAGTGAGGGAGTTGGCTACACCTTC.

The V call is TRBV6-5, the J call TRBJ2-1; perhaps TRBD1 as D (6 bases). This CDR3 is built from 13 residues. V gave up 10 bases and J gave up 1 base, with 11 bases separating them. Germline V CDR1 and CDR2: MNHEY, SVGAGI. The CDR3 nucleotides read TGTGCCACCAAACAGGGATCCTACAATGAGCAGTTCTTC. Protein: CATKQGSYNEQFF.

V usage is TRBV6-5 and J usage is TRBJ1-5; unclear D gene. V was shortened by 5 bases and J by 6 bases, with 14 bases between the two germline ends. The CDR3 has 14 amino acids. Germline CDR1 is MNHEY and CDR2 is SVGAGI. In DNA form, the CDR3 reads TGTGCCAGCAGTACGATTGAGGGAGCTCAGCCCCAGCATTTT. This translates into CASSTIEGAQPQHF.

V usage is TRBV10-3 and J usage is TRBJ2-1; 9 bases match TRBD1. This CDR3 has 13 amino acids. Looked up from germline, CDR1 is ENHRY and CDR2 is SYGVKD. V shed 6 bases and J 5 bases; nucleotides not matched to a gene: 2. The CDR3 coding sequence is TGTGCCATCAGGGACAGGGGCCACAATGAGCAGTTCTTC. Translated, it gives CAIRDRGHNEQFF.

The chain has TRBV28 and TRBJ1-1; D ambiguous. V shed 5 bases and J shed 4 bases, with 17 bases lying between them. Germline lookup yields CDR1 MDHEN and CDR2 SYDVKM. The CDR3 loop spans 15 amino acids. CDR3 amino acids: CASSRPGSSITEAFF. The DNA of the CDR3 is TGTGCCAGCAGTCGGCCCGGTAGCAGCATCACTGAAGCTTTCTTT.

The chain uses TRBV5-1 and TRBJ2-1, with a possible D match to TRBD2 (5 bases). Germline V gene data show CDR1 as SGHRS and CDR2 as YFSETQ. V was pared by 0 bases and J by 8 bases, with 15 bases between. The CDR3 is made up of 15 amino acids. This CDR3 is CASSLVRGGVDEQFF. The CDR3 DNA follows: TGCGCCAGCAGCTTGGTTCGGGGTGGTGTGGATGAGCAGTTCTTC.